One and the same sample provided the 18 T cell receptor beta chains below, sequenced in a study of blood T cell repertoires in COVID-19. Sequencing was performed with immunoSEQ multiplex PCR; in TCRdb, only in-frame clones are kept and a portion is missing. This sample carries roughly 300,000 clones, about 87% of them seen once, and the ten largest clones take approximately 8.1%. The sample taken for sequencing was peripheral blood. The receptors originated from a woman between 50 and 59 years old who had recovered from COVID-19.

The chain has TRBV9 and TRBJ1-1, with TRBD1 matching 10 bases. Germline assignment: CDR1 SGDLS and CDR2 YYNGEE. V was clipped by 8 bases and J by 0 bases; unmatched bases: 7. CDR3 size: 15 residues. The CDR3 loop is CARVRQGALNTEAFF. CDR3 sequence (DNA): TGTGCCAGGGTTCGACAGGGGGCACTGAACACTGAAGCTTTCTTT. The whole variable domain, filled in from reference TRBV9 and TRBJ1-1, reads DSGVTQTPKHLITATGQRVTLRCSPRSGDLSVYWYQQSLDQGLQFLIQYYNGEERAKGNILERFSAQQFPDLHSELNLSSLELGDSALYFCARVRQGALNTEAFFGQGTRLTVV.

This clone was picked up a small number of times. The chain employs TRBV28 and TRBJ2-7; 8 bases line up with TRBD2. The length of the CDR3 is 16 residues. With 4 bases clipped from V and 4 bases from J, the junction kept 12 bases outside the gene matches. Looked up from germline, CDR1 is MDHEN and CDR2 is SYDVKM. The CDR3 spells CASSSHGLAGNYEQYF. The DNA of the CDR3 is TGTGCCAGCAGTTCCCATGGACTAGCTGGGAATTACGAGCAGTACTTC.

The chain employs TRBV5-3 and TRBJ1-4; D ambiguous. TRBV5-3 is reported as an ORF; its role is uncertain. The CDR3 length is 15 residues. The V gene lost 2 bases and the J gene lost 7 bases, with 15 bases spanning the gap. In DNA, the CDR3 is TGTGCCAGAAGCTTACGAGGGAACTTCCCTGAAAAACTGTTTTTT. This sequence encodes CARSLRGNFPEKLFF.

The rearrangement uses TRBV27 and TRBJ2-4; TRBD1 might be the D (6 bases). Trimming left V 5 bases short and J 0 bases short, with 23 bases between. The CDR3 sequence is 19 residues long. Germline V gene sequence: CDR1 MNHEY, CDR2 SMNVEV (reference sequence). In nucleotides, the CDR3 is TGTGCCAGCAGTGACCCCCGGACAGCTAGAAATCTAGCCAAAAACATTCAGTACTTC. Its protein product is CASSDPRTARNLAKNIQYF.

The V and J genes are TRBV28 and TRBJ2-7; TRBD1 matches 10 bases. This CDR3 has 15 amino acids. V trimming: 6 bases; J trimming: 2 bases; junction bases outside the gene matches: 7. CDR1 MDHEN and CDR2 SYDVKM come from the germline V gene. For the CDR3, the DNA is TGTGCCAGCAGATTACCCGGGACAGGGGCCTACGAGCAGTACTTC. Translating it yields CASRLPGTGAYEQYF.

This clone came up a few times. CDR3: CASTLTGANEKLFF. For the CDR3, the DNA is TGCGCCAGCACCCTGACGGGGGCTAATGAAAAACTGTTTTTT. The chain is built from TRBV4-1 and TRBJ1-4; D is perhaps TRBD1 (5 bases). Germline CDR1 MGHRA, CDR2 YSYEKL. V was pared by 7 bases and J by 3 bases, with 12 bases between. The CDR3 length is 14 residues.

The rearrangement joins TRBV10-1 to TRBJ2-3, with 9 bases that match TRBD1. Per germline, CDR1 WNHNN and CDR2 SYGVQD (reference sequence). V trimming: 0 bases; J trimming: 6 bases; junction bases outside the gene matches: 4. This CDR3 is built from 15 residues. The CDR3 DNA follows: TGCGCCAGCAGTGAGTCGGGACAGGGCAGCGATACGCAGTATTTT. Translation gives CASSESGQGSDTQYF.

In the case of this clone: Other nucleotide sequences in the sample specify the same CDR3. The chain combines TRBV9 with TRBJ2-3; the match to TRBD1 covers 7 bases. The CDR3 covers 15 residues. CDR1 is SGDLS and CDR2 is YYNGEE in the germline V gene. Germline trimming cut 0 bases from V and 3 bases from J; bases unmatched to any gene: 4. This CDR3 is CASSVAGTVTDTQYF. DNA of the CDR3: TGTGCCAGCAGCGTAGCTGGGACAGTAACAGATACGCAGTATTTT.

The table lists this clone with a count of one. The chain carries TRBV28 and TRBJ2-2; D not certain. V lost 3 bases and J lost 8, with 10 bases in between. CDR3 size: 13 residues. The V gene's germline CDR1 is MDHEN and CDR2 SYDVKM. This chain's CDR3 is CASSLRPLGELFF. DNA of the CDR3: TGTGCCAGCAGTTTGCGGCCCCTGGGGGAGCTGTTTTTT.

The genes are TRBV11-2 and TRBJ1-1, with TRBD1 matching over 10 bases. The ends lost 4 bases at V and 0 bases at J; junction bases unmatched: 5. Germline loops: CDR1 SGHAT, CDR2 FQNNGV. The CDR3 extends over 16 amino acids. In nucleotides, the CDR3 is TGTGCCAGCAGCTCGGGGACAGGGGTGGTGAACACTGAAGCTTTCTTT. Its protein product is CASSSGTGVVNTEAFF.

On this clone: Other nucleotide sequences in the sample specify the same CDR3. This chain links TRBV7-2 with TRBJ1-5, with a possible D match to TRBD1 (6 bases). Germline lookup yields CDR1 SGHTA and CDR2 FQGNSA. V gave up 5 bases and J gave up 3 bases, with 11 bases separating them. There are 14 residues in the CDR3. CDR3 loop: CASSTQGNNQPQHF. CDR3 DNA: TGTGCCAGCAGCACACAGGGTAACAATCAGCCCCAGCATTTT.

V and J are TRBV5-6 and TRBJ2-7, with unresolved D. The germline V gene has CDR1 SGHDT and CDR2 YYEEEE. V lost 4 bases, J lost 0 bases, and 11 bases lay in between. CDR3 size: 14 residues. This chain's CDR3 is CASSADSSSYEQYF. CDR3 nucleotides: TGTGCCAGCAGCGCCGACTCTAGCTCCTACGAGCAGTACTTC.

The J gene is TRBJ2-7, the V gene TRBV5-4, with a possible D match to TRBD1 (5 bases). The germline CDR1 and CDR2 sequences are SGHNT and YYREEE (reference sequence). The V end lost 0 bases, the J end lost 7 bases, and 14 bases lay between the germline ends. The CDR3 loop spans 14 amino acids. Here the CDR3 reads CASSLEAGFGEQYF. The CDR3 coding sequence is TGTGCCAGCAGCTTGGAGGCAGGGTTTGGGGAGCAGTACTTC.

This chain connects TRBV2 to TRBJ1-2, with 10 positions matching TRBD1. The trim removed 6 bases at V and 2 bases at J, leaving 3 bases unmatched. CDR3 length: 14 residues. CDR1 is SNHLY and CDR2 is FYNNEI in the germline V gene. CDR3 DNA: TGTGCCAGCAGAGGGACAGGGGACAACTATGGCTACACCTTC. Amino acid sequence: CASRGTGDNYGYTF. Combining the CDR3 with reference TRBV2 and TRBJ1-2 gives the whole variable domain EPEVTQTPSHQVTQMGQEVILRCVPISNHLYFYWYRQILGQKVEFLVSFYNNEISEKSEIFDDQFSVERPDGSNFTLKIRSTKLEDSAMYFCASRGTGDNYGYTFGSGTRLTVV.

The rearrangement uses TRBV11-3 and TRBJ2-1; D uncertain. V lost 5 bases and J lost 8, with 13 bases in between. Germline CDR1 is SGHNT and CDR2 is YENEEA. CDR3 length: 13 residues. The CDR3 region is CASSPTPTDEQFF. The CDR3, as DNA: TGTGCCAGCAGCCCGACCCCTACAGATGAGCAGTTCTTC. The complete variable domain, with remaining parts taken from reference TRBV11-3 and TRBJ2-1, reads EAGVVQSPRYKIIEKKQPVAFWCNPISGHNTLYWYLQNLGQGPELLIRYENEEAVDDSQLPKDRFSAERLKGVDSTLKIQPAELGDSAVYLCASSPTPTDEQFFGPGTRLTVL.

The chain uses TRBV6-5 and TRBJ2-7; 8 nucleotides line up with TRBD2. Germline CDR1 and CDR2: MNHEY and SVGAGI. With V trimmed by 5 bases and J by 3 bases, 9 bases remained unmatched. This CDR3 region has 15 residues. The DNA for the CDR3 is TGTGCCAGCAGTCCCGGGGATAGCGGGAACTACGAGCAGTACTTC. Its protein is CASSPGDSGNYEQYF.

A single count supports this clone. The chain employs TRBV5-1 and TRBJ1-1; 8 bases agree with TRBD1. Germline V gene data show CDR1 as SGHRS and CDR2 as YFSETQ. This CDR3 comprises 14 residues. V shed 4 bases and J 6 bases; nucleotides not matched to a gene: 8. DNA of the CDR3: TGCGCCAGCAGCGCAAGGACAGGGTTCCCTGAAGCTTTCTTT. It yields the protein CASSARTGFPEAFF.

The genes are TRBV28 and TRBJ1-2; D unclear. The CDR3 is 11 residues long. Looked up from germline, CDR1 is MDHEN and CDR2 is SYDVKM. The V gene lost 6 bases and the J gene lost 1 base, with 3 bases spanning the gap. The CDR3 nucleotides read TGTGCCAGCAGGAGTAACTATGGCTACACCTTC. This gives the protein CASRSNYGYTF.